This T cell receptor (beta chain) was retrieved from a study of human T cells and chemical hapten exposure. This clonotype was detected many times. Via MiXCR, TCRdb re-called the RACE reads, giving one row per CDR3 protein. The sample lists approximately 100,000 distinct CDR3 sequences, 9.5% to 11% seen once, with roughly 3.2% in the top ten. Time point denoted: patch test 1, 2 weeks after DPC sensitization. Treatment reported: therapeutic diphenylcyclopropenone sensitization with weekly scalp DPC. V dropped 1 base and J dropped 2 bases, with 17 bases sitting between them. This CDR3 region has 17 residues. Germline values: CDR1 LGHDT, CDR2 YNNKEL (reference sequence).

The sample in question was whole blood, obtained in connection with sensitization to the hapten diphenylcyclopropenone (DPC). The chain combines TRBV3-1 with TRBJ2-5; possibly TRBD1 for D (6 bases). This receptor was obtained from a woman aged 40-49 years with alopecia areata. Some clones in this sample may be carry-over from other donors' samples. This chain's CDR3 is CASSQGILAQGQETQYF. The CDR3 DNA reads TGTGCCAGCAGCCAAGGTATCCTAGCCCAGGGGCAAGAGACCCAGTACTTC.